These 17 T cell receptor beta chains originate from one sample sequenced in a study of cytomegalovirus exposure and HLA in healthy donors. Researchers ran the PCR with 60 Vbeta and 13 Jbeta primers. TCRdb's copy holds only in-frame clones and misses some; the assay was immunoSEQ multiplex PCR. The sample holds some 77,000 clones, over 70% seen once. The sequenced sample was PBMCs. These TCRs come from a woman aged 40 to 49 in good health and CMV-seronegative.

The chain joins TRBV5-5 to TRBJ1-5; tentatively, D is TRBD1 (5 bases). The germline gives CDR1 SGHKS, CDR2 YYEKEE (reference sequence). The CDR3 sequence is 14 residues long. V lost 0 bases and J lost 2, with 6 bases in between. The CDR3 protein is CASSLEGGNQPQHF. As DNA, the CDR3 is TGTGCCAGCAGCTTGGAAGGGGGCAATCAGCCCCAGCATTTT.

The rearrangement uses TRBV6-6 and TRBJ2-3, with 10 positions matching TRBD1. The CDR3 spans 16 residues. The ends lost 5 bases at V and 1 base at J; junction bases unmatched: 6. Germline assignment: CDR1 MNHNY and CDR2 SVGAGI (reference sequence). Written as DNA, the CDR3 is TGTGCCAGCAGTCCGACAGGGGGCTCGGGCACAGATACGCAGTATTTT. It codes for CASSPTGGSGTDTQYF.

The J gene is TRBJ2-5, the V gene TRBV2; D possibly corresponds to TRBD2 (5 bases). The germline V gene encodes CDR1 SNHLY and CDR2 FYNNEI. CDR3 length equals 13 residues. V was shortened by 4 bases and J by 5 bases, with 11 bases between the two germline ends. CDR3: CASSADYRETQYF. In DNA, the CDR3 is TGTGCCAGCAGTGCAGACTACCGGGAGACCCAGTACTTC.

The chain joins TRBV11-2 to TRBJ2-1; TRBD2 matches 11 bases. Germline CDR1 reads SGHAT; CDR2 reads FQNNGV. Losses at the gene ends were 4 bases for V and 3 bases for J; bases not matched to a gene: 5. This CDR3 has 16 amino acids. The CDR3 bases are TGTGCCAGCAGCTGGCCCACTAGCGGGGGCTACAATGAGCAGTTCTTC. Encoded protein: CASSWPTSGGYNEQFF.

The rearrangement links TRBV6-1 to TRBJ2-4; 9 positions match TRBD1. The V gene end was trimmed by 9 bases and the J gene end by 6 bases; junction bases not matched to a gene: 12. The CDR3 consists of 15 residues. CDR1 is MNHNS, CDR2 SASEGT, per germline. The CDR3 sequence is CASSVDRGLLNIQYF. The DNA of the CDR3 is TGTGCCAGTTCCGTGGACAGGGGCCTTTTAAACATTCAGTACTTC.

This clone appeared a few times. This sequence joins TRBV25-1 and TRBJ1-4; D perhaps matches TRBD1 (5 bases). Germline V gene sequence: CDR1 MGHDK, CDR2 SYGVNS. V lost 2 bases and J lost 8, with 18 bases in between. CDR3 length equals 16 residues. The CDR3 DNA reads TGTGCCAGCAGTGAAAAACAGGCAGACCCCATGGAAAAACTGTTTTTT. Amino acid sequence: CASSEKQADPMEKLFF. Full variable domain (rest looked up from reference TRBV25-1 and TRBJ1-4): EADIYQTPRYLVIGTGKKITLECSQTMGHDKMYWYQQDPGMELHLIHYSYGVNSTEKGDLSSESTVSRIRTEHFPLTLESARPSHTSQYLCASSEKQADPMEKLFFGSGTQLSVL.

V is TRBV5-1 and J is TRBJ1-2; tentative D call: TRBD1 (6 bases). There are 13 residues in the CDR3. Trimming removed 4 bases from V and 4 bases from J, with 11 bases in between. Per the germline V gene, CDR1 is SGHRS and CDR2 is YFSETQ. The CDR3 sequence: CASSPTGPYGYTF. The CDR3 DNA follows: TGCGCCAGCAGCCCCACAGGGCCCTATGGCTACACCTTC. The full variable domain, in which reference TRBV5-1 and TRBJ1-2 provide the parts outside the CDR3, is KAGVTQTPRYLIKTRGQQVTLSCSPISGHRSVSWYQQTPGQGLQFLFEYFSETQRNKGNFPGRFSGRQFSNSRSEMNVSTLELGDSALYLCASSPTGPYGYTFGSGTRLTVV.

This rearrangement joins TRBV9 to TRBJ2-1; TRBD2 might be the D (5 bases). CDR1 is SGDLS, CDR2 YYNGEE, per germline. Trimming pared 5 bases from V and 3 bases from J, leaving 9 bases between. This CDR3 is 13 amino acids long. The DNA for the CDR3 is TGTGCCAGCAGTATCGGGGTCTACAATGAGCAGTTCTTC. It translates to CASSIGVYNEQFF.

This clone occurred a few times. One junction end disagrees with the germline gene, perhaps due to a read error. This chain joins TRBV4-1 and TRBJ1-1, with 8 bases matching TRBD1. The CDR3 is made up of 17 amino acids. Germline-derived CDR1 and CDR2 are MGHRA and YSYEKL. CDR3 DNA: TGCGCCAGCAGCCAACCTATTGGGGACAGGAGGAACACTAAAGCTTTCTTT. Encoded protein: CASSQPIGDRRNTKAFF.

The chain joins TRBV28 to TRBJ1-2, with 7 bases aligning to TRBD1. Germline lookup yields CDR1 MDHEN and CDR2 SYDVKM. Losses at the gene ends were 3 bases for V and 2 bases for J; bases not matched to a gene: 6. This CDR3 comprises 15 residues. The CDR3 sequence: CASSLPSQGNYGYTF. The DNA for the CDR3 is TGTGCCAGCAGTTTGCCATCACAGGGGAACTATGGCTACACCTTC.

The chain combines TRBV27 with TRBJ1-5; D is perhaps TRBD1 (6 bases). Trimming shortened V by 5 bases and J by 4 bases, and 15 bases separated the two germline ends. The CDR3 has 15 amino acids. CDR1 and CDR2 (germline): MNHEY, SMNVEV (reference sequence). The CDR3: CASSPELQGNQPQHF. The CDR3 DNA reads TGTGCCAGCAGTCCAGAACTACAGGGAAATCAGCCCCAGCATTTT.

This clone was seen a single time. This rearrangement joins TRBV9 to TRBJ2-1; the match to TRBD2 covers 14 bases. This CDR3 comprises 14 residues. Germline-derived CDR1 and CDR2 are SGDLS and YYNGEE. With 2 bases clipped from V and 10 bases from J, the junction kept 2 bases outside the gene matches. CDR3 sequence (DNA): TGTGCCAGCAGCGTGACTAGCGGGAGGGACGAGCAGTTCTTC. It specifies CASSVTSGRDEQFF.

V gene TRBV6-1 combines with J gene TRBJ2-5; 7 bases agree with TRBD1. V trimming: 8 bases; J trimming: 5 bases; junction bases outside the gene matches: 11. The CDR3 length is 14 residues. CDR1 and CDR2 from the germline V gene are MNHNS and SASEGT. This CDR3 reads CASSYRGPGETQYF. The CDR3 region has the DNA TGTGCCAGCTCCTACAGGGGACCTGGGGAGACCCAGTACTTC.

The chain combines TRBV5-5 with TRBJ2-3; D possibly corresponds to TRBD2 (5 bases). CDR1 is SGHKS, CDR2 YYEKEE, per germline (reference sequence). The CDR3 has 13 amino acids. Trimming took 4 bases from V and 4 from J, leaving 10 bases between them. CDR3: CASSHAGSDTQYF. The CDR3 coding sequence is TGTGCCAGCAGCCACGCGGGCTCAGATACGCAGTATTTT.

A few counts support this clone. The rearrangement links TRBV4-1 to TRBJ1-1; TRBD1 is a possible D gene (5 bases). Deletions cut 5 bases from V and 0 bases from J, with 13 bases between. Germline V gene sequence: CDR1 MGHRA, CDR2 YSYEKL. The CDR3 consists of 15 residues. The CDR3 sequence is CASSIRTSMNTEAFF. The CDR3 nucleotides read TGCGCCAGCAGCATCCGGACAAGCATGAACACTGAAGCTTTCTTT.

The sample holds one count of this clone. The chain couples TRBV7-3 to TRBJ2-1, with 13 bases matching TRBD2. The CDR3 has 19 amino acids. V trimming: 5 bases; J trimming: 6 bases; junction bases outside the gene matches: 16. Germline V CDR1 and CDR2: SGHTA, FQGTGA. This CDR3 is CASSPRTSGSAPWGNEQFF. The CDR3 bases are TGTGCCAGCAGCCCGCGGACTAGCGGGAGCGCCCCATGGGGCAATGAGCAGTTCTTC.

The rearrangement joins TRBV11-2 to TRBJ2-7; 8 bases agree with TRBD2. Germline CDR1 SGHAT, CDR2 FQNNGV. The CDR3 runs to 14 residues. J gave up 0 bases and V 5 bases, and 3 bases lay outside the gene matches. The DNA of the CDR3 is TGTGCCAGCAGCATAGGACTAGCCTCCTACGAGCAGTACTTC. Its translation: CASSIGLASYEQYF. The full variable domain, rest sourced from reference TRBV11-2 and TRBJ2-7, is EAGVAQSPRYKIIEKRQSVAFWCNPISGHATLYWYQQILGQGPKLLIQFQNNGVVDDSQLPKDRFSAERLKGVDSTLKIQPAKLEDSAVYLCASSIGLASYEQYFGPGTRLTVT.